Below, 13 T cell receptor beta chains from the same sample are listed, as sequenced in a study of blood T cell repertoires in COVID-19 (dated by TCRdb to 2020 to 2022). The library relied on the immunoSEQ multiplex PCR assay. This immuneACCESS table, as held by TCRdb, lists in-frame sequences with V and J called but not all clones. Of the missing ones, under half trace to an unresolved V gene in checked studies; the others have no known cause. In this sample the table shows around 40,000 clones, around 92% of which occur a single time. The top ten clones comprise approximately 12% of the sample. The source material was peripheral blood. These receptors originate from a human donor in a cohort sampled during active COVID-19.

The V call is TRBV5-1, the J call TRBJ2-5; D may be TRBD2 (7 bases). This CDR3 region has 15 residues. The V end lost 1 base, the J end lost 5 bases, and 15 bases lay between the germline ends. Germline CDR1 reads SGHRS; CDR2 reads YFSETQ. In DNA form, the CDR3 reads TGCGCCAGCAGCTTGACAGGGCGGGAGACGGAGACCCAGTACTTC. Translating it yields CASSLTGRETETQYF.

V gene TRBV5-1 combines with J gene TRBJ2-3; 7 positions agree with TRBD1. This CDR3 comprises 15 residues. CDR1 SGHRS and CDR2 YFSETQ come from the germline V gene. V lost 4 bases and J lost 2; bases outside the gene matches: 7. CDR3 residues: CASSPEGAFTDTQYF. The CDR3 coding sequence is TGCGCCAGCAGCCCCGAGGGGGCGTTCACAGATACGCAGTATTTT.

The gene calls are TRBV3-1 (or the pseudogene TRBV3-2) and TRBJ2-7; D is uncertain. Germline CDR1 reads LGHDT; CDR2 reads YNNKEL (reference sequence). The CDR3 spans 14 residues. The germline V and J ends were trimmed by 1 base and 5 bases, with 12 bases remaining between them. CDR3 nucleotide sequence: TGTGCCAGCAGCCAAGTTTTAGTAACCCACGAGCAGTACTTC. Encoded protein: CASSQVLVTHEQYF.

This sequence joins TRBV7-9 and TRBJ2-3; perhaps TRBD1 as D (6 bases). This CDR3 is 14 amino acids long. V lost 5 bases and J 3 bases, leaving 12 bases between the germline ends. Germline CDR1 and CDR2: SEHNR and FQNEAQ (reference sequence). The CDR3 DNA reads as TGTGCCAGCAGCGGTACAGGGAGTACAGATACGCAGTATTTT. Amino acids: CASSGTGSTDTQYF.

This rearrangement joins TRBV29-1 to TRBJ2-3, with 11 bases that match TRBD2. The V segment lost 6 bases and the J segment 3 bases; nucleotides outside the gene matches: 5. The CDR3 extends over 14 amino acids. The germline gives CDR1 SQVTM, CDR2 ANQGSEA. The CDR3 loop is CSVSGTSGTDTQYF. As DNA, the CDR3 is TGCAGCGTCTCGGGGACTAGCGGTACAGATACGCAGTATTTT.

The J gene is TRBJ1-1, the V gene TRBV2; D unclear. Germline V gene sequence: CDR1 SNHLY, CDR2 FYNNEI. The germline V and J ends were trimmed by 10 bases and 10 bases, with 19 bases remaining between them. This CDR3 is built from 12 residues. CDR3 sequence reads: CAIQDLEVVAFF. CDR3 DNA: TGTGCCATCCAGGATCTGGAGGTTGTAGCTTTCTTT.

With regard to this clone: The germline gene is not matched at one end of the junction; a read error may be the cause. The chain recombines TRBV7-9 with TRBJ2-1, with 9 nucleotides matching TRBD2. The CDR3 runs to 14 residues. The germline V gene has CDR1 SEHNR and CDR2 FQNEAQ (reference sequence). For the CDR3, the DNA is TGTGCCAGCAACTTAGGACTAGCGAACAATGAGCAGTTCTTC. Its protein is CASNLGLANNEQFF.

The CDR3 loop reads CASSQDSGGSSGANVLTF. CDR3 sequence (DNA): TGCGCCAGCAGCCAAGATTCGGGGGGCAGCAGTGGGGCCAACGTCCTGACTTTC. The chain couples TRBV4-3 to TRBJ2-6, with D perhaps matching TRBD2 (7 bases). The germline CDR1 and CDR2 sequences are LGHNA and YSLEER. CDR3 length: 18 residues. V was trimmed by 0 bases and J by 3 bases, leaving 15 bases between them.

The chain links TRBV5-1 to TRBJ2-6; 9 nucleotides agree with TRBD1. Germline V lookup: CDR1 SGHRS, CDR2 YFSETQ. J gave up 2 bases and V 7 bases, and 16 bases lay outside the gene matches. This CDR3 contains 19 residues. This CDR3 is CASEVGPGQGRTGANVLTF. The CDR3 nucleotides read TGCGCCAGCGAAGTGGGTCCGGGACAGGGTAGAACTGGGGCCAACGTCCTGACTTTC.

This chain joins TRBV20-1 and TRBJ2-7; D ambiguous. Germline V gene sequence: CDR1 DFQATT, CDR2 SNEGSKA (reference sequence). The CDR3 is 11 residues long. Trimming cost V 4 bases and J 6 bases, with 10 bases left between them. CDR3 nucleotides: TGCAGTGCTAAGGAGACTCTCGAGCAGTACTTC. The encoded protein is CSAKETLEQYF.

The rearrangement uses TRBV10-3 and TRBJ2-1; TRBD2 aligns across 10 bases. The CDR3 runs to 13 residues. The V segment lost 4 bases and the J segment 7 bases; nucleotides outside the gene matches: 1. Germline values: CDR1 ENHRY, CDR2 SYGVKD. CDR3 sequence reads: CAISASGRNEQFF. CDR3 coding DNA: TGTGCCATCAGTGCTAGCGGGAGAAATGAGCAGTTCTTC.

J is TRBJ2-1 and V is TRBV5-1, with 7 bases matching TRBD1. This CDR3 has 15 amino acids. J gave up 7 bases and V 3 bases, and 10 bases lay outside the gene matches. The germline V gene encodes CDR1 SGHRS and CDR2 YFSETQ. The CDR3 nucleotides are TGCGCCAGCAGCTCACAGGGGCAGTTTTGGAATGAGCAGTTCTTC. Its translation: CASSSQGQFWNEQFF. The full variable domain, completed using reference TRBV5-1 and TRBJ2-1, is KAGVTQTPRYLIKTRGQQVTLSCSPISGHRSVSWYQQTPGQGLQFLFEYFSETQRNKGNFPGRFSGRQFSNSRSEMNVSTLELGDSALYLCASSSQGQFWNEQFFGPGTRLTVL.

V usage is TRBV2 and J usage is TRBJ1-5; the match to TRBD1 covers 7 bases. The V gene end was trimmed by 6 bases and the J gene end by 3 bases; junction bases not matched to a gene: 5. The germline gives CDR1 SNHLY, CDR2 FYNNEI. This CDR3 contains 14 residues. CDR3 DNA: TGTGCCAGCAGAGCCACAGGGGACAATCAGCCCCAGCATTTT. Translated, it gives CASRATGDNQPQHF.